This entry is about one T cell receptor (beta chain). Its antigen remains unknown. The sample is drawn from a study of OX40 agonist ivuxolimab in advanced cancers. About the research overall: The study enrolled dose-escalation patients with hepatocellular carcinoma, melanoma, renal cell or head and neck cancer.

Trimming took 2 bases from V and 3 from J, leaving 11 bases between them. Germline CDR1 is LNHDA and CDR2 is SQIVND (reference sequence). The CDR3 contains 14 residues. Study observations and caveats: Among the lowest levels of clonal expansion were found in partial responders at 0.1-3.0 mg/kg.

Only in-frame clones appear in the TCRdb table, and some are missing; sequencing was by immunoSEQ multiplex PCR. The sample yields about 64,000 clones, roughly 80% seen once. The material was CD4+ or CD8+ T cells sorted from blood, obtained in a trial of the OX40 agonist ivuxolimab. The chain carries TRBV19 and TRBJ2-7; D call uncertain. The sequence came from an adult with an advanced solid tumor such as melanoma, head and neck, liver or kidney cancer. This chain's CDR3 is CASSIPLRIYEQYF. DNA of the CDR3: TGTGCCAGTAGTATACCCCTTAGGATCTACGAGCAGTACTTC.